The TCR beta chain under discussion was sequenced for a study of CD8 T cells in ankylosing spondylitis. In the case of this clonotype: The antigen remains undetermined.

General study findings and limits: Made up of eight or nine highly homologous variants, a TCR beta motif appeared characteristic of ankylosing spondylitis blood. Disease-linked clones proved CD8+ and comparatively uncommon in peripheral blood. In the blood and synovial fluid of reactive arthritis, some motif variants had been previously reported.

Per germline, CDR1 MNHEY and CDR2 SVGAGI. V trimming: 2 bases; J trimming: 10 bases; junction bases outside the gene matches: 12. This CDR3 spans 17 amino acids. Preparation of TCR beta libraries was done by quantitative 5'-RACE with molecular barcodes. TCRdb reprocessed the 5' RACE reads with MiXCR, giving one entry per CDR3 protein. The table has about 440,000 distinct CDR3 sequences, about 15% seen once. The chain uses TRBV6-5 and TRBJ1-6; 9 bases are a match to TRBD1. The material sequenced was blood, either unsorted or a sorted T cell fraction (not recorded which). This clonotype was obtained from a male donor with ankylosing spondylitis. The CDR3 bases are TGTGCCAGCAGTTACGGGAACACAGGGGGCGCAGGGTCACCCCTCCACTTT. Amino acids: CASSYGNTGGAGSPLHF.